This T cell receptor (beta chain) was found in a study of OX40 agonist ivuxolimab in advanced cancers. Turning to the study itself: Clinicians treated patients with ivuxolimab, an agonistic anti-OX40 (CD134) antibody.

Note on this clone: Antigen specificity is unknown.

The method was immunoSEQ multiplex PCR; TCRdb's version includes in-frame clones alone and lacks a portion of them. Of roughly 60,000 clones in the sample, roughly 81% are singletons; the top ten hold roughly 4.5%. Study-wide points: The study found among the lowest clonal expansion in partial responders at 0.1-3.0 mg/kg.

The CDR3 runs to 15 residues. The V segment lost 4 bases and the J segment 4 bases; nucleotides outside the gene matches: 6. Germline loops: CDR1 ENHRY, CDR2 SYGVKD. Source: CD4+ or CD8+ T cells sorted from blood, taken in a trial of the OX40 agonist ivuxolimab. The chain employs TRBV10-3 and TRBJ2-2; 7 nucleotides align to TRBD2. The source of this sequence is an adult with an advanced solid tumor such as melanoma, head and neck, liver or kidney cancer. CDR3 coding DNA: TGTGCCATCAGTGCAGGCGGGAGTAGCACCGGGGAGCTGTTTTTT. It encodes CAISAGGSSTGELFF.